This T cell receptor beta chain is drawn from a study of blood T cell repertoires in COVID-19 (dated by TCRdb to the early 2020s). Concerning the study at large: Collaborator samples came from the United States, Italy and Spain and covered acute and convalescent phases of COVID-19. Where available, HLA class I and class II types were taken from metadata supplied by the sample provider and were not determined by assay-based typing. Samples came from the ongoing ImmuneRACE study (first 160 participants) plus 1,254 subjects from 6 global collaborators. A de-identified subject ID, COVID-19 status, age in years and sex were almost always included in the sample metadata. Subjects who had been exposed to COVID-19, were actively infected with it, or had recovered from it provided the deeply sampled blood TCRbeta repertoires that made up the dataset. A freely available public database, intended as a resource for researchers studying the immune response to SARS-CoV-2, is where the repertoires were released. The prospective study material was composed of cDNA or gDNA derived from T cells, B-cell-depleted T cells, or PBMCs.

The collaborating institutions used their own protocols to collect whole blood in K2EDTA tubes. For TCRbeta analysis, collaborator samples were shipped as frozen whole blood, as isolated PBMCs, or as DNA extracted from either sample type. The paper's findings and limits, for the study overall: The amount of clinical and demographic metadata varied by source and participant and was provided uncurated.

TCRbeta CDR3 regions were amplified from genomic DNA using the immunoSEQ Assay, a bias-controlled multiplex PCR. The source study handled its data this way. Nucleated cell counts per sample were estimated from amplification of reference gene primers within the assay. To quantify the absolute abundance of each unique TCRbeta CDR3 rearrangement, sequence reads were collapsed and filtered. For each sample, productive Simpson clonality was calculated as the square root of Simpson's diversity index over productive rearrangements. TCRdb stores this immuneACCESS table with in-frame sequences only. Part of the clones is absent; in the studies checked, under half of the shortfall reflects unresolved V genes, and no reason is known for the rest. V and J calls plus clone size are reproduced from that table; the DNA served to infer D and trimming. Present in this sample are about 250,000 clones, about 84% of which were seen just once. Of the sample, around 8% is held by the ten largest clones.

A word on this clone: Its antigen is currently not known. It has no much larger one-base neighbor in the sample; base qualities were not kept.

V and J are truncated by 8 bases and 0 bases respectively, leaving an intervening sequence of 8 bases. The CDR3 starts with the cysteine, ends with the phenylalanine, and has 12 residues. This entry keeps only the CDR3 DNA: 36 bases, framed from base 1. From a lookup of the germline V gene (reference sequence), CDR1 and CDR2 are MNHEY and SMNVEV. The source material was peripheral blood. The chain joins TRBV27 to TRBJ2-7; too little of a D gene remains to name it. The source is a woman of 80 years or more with acute or convalescent COVID-19. The DNA reads TGTGCCAGCTTCACGAGCTCCTACGAGCAGTACTTC. It encodes CASFTSSYEQYF.